The 8 T cell receptor beta chains below were found in one sample sequenced in a study of control samples from healthy donors and cancer patients. Profiled with immunoSEQ multiplex PCR; TCRdb holds only in-frame clones, not every one. The table has about 40,000 clones, about 93% seen once. Material for sequencing was blood. Every receptor here comes from a woman in her fifties or sixties in good health.

The chain uses TRBV6-1 and TRBJ2-1; D not certain. V gave up 2 bases and J gave up 9 bases, with 11 bases separating them. The CDR3 totals 13 residues. Germline lookup yields CDR1 MNHNS and CDR2 SASEGT. CDR3 sequence: CASSESIGSEQFF. The CDR3 DNA reads as TGTGCCAGCAGTGAAAGTATCGGGTCTGAGCAGTTCTTC.

The chain uses TRBV18 and TRBJ2-1; TRBD2 matches 12 bases. V shed 4 bases and J 4 bases; nucleotides not matched to a gene: 5. Germline V gene lookup returns CDR1 KGHSH and CDR2 LQKENI. The CDR3 is 16 residues long. CDR3 bases: TGTGCCAGCTCACTACAACTAGCGGGGGGATACAATGAGCAGTTCTTC. Translating it yields CASSLQLAGGYNEQFF.

The CDR3 sequence is CASSHNIGHRPGMSEKLFF. The CDR3 nucleotides read TGTGCCAGCAGCCACAATATCGGTCACAGGCCGGGGATGAGCGAAAAACTGTTTTTT. This chain connects TRBV3-1 (or the pseudogene TRBV3-2) to TRBJ1-4, with D tentatively TRBD1 (5 bases). Trimming shortened V by 3 bases and J by 8 bases, and 28 bases separated the two germline ends. The germline gives CDR1 LGHDT, CDR2 YNNKEL (reference sequence). The CDR3 is 19 amino acids.

The chain recombines TRBV6-2 or TRBV6-3 with TRBJ2-7; D ambiguous. Germline V lookup: CDR1 MNHEY, CDR2 SVGEGT. The CDR3 is made up of 14 amino acids. Trimming removed 2 bases at V and 3 bases at J, with 11 bases between. CDR3 nucleotide sequence: TGTGCCAGCAGTTACGCGGCAGGTTACTACGAGCAGTACTTC. Amino acids: CASSYAAGYYEQYF.

The V call is TRBV6-5, the J call TRBJ1-3; no clear D gene. CDR3 size: 15 residues. Germline V lookup: CDR1 MNHEY, CDR2 SVGAGI. With 5 bases removed from V and 0 bases from J, the gap between germline ends came to 11 bases. The CDR3 DNA is TGTGCCAGCAGTCTCTCCCCCCGCTCTGGAAACACCATATATTTT. Residues: CASSLSPRSGNTIYF.

The chain uses TRBV5-1 and TRBJ2-5; perhaps TRBD2 as D (5 bases). Germline lookup yields CDR1 SGHRS and CDR2 YFSETQ. Trimming shortened V by 1 base and J by 5 bases, and 12 bases separated the two germline ends. CDR3 length equals 14 residues. The CDR3 DNA sequence: TGCGCCAGCAGCTTGACTAGTCCCCAGGAGACCCAGTACTTC. Protein product: CASSLTSPQETQYF.

The chain carries TRBV2 and TRBJ1-1; possible D gene TRBD1, 5 bases. CDR3 size: 14 residues. V dropped 6 bases and J dropped 1 base, with 12 bases sitting between them. CDR1 SNHLY and CDR2 FYNNEI come from the germline V gene. CDR3 nucleotides: TGTGCCAGCAGCCTAGGACACCCGAACACTGAAGCTTTCTTT. It yields the protein CASSLGHPNTEAFF. Based on the CDR3 plus reference TRBV2 and TRBJ1-1, the full variable domain is EPEVTQTPSHQVTQMGQEVILRCVPISNHLYFYWYRQILGQKVEFLVSFYNNEISEKSEIFDDQFSVERPDGSNFTLKIRSTKLEDSAMYFCASSLGHPNTEAFFGQGTRLTVV.

The J gene is TRBJ2-7, the V gene TRBV12-5; perhaps TRBD1 as D (6 bases). The V gene lost 0 bases and the J gene lost 2 bases, with 11 bases spanning the gap. Germline V gene lookup returns CDR1 LGHNT and CDR2 FRNRAP. The CDR3 length is 15 residues. The CDR3 region is CASGLVLTGTYEQYF. The CDR3 DNA is TGTGCTAGTGGTTTGGTATTAACAGGGACCTACGAGCAGTACTTC.